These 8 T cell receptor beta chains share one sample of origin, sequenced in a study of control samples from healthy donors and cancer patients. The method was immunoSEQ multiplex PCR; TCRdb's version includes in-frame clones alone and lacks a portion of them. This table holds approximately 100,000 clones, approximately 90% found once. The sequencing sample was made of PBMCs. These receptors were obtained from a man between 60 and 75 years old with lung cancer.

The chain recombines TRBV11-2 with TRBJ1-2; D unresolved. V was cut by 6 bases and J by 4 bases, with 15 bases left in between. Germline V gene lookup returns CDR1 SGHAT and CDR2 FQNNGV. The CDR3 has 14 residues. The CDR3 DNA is TGTGCCAGCAGGCCAGCTACAACTACCTATGGCTACACCTTC. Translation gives CASRPATTTYGYTF.

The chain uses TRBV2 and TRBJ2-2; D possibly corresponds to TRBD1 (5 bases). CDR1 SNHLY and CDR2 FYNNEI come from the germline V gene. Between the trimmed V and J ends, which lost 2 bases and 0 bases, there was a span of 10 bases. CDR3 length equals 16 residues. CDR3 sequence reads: CASSEHDRTNTGELFF. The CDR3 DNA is TGTGCCAGCAGTGAACATGACAGAACGAACACCGGGGAGCTGTTTTTT.

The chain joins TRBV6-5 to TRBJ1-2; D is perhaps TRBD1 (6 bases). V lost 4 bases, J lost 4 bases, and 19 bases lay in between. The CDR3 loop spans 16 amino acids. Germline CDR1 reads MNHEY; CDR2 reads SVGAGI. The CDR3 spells CASSLTGVLPLYGYTF. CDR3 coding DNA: TGTGCCAGCAGTTTGACAGGTGTCCTTCCCCTCTATGGCTACACCTTC.

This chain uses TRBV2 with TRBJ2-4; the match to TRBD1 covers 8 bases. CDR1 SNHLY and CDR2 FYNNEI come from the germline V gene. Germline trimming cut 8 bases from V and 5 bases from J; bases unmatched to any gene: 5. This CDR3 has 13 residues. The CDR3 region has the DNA TGTGCCAGCGATGGACAGGGCGAAAACATTCAGTACTTC. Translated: CASDGQGENIQYF.

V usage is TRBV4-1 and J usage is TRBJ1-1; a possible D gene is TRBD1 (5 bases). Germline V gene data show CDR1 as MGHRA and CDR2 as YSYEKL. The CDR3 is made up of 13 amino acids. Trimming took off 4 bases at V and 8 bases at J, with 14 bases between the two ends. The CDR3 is CASSRETGTEAFF. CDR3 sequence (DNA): TGCGCCAGCAGCCGAGAGACCGGGACCGAAGCTTTCTTT.

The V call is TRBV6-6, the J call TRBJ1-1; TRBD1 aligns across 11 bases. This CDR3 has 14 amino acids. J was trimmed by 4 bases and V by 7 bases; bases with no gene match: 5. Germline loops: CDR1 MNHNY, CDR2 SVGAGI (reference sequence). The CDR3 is CASIGQGAGTEAFF. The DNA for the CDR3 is TGTGCCAGCATCGGACAGGGGGCGGGCACTGAAGCTTTCTTT.

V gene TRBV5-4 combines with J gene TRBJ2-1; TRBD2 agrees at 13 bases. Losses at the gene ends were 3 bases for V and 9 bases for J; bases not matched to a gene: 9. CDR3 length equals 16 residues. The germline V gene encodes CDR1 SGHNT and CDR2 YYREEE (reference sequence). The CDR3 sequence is CASSSPTSGGTSEQFF. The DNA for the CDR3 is TGTGCCAGCAGCTCCCCGACTAGCGGGGGGACAAGTGAGCAGTTCTTC.

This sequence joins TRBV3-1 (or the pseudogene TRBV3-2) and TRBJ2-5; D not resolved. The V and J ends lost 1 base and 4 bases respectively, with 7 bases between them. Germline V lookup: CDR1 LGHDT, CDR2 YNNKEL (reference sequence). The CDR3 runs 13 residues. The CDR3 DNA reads TGTGCCAGCAGCCAAGTCCGGTCAGAGACCCAGTACTTC. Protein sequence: CASSQVRSETQYF.